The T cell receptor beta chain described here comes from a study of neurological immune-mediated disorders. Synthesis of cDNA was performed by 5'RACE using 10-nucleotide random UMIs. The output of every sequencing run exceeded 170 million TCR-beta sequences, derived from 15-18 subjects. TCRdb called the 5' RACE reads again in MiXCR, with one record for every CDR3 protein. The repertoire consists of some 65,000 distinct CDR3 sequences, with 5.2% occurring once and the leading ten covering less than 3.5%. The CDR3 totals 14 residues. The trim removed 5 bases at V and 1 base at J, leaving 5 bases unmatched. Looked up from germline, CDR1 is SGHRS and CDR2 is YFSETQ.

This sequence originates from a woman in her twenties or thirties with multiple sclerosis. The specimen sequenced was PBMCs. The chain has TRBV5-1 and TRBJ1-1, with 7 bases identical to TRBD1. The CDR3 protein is CASRKDRSNTEAFF. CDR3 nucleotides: TGCGCCAGCAGAAAGGACAGGTCGAACACTGAAGCTTTCTTT.